A selection of T cell receptor beta chains follows, all from one sample in a study of early stage breast cancer tumors. Measured with immunoSEQ multiplex PCR; TCRdb has only the in-frame clones, and not every one. Among some 75,000 clones listed, around four fifths were seen once. Sequencing was carried out using blood. The receptors originated from a person between 55 and 69 years old with breast cancer. CDR3s include the opening cysteine and the closing phenylalanine or tryptophan. A D gene is named only where the DNA matches it firmly. A clone size is listed for some rows: how often the clone was seen (once, few, many), or a class if it is expanded.

V gene,D gene,clone size,J gene,CDR3 protein,CDR3 DNA
TRBV11-2,.,once,TRBJ2-4,CASSTGTGNIQYF,TGTGCCAGCAGCACCGGGACCGGAAACATTCAGTACTTC
TRBV7-8,.,.,TRBJ2-6,CASSQDGGANVLTF,TGTGCCAGCAGCCAAGACGGTGGGGCCAACGTCCTGACTTTC
TRBV4-1,TRBD1,few,TRBJ1-1,CASSPDRDIEAFF,TGCGCCAGCAGCCCGGACAGGGATATTGAAGCTTTCTTT
TRBV6-1,.,.,TRBJ1-5,CASSNRDGNQPQHF,TGTGCCAGCAGCAACAGGGACGGCAATCAGCCCCAGCATTTT
TRBV28,.,few,TRBJ1-3,CASTPTGPTGNTIYF,TGTGCCAGCACCCCGACCGGGCCCACTGGAAACACCATATATTTT
TRBV18,.,few,TRBJ1-2,CASSPSDSRGYTF,TGTGCCAGCTCACCGTCGGACAGTAGGGGCTACACCTTC
TRBV7-2,.,.,TRBJ1-5,CASSLGTDQPQHF,TGTGCCAGCAGCTTGGGAACAGATCAGCCCCAGCATTTT
TRBV11-2,.,.,TRBJ2-7,CASRPRGRGTYEQYF,TGTGCCAGCCGACCTCGGGGGCGGGGTACCTACGAGCAGTACTTC
TRBV5-1,.,.,TRBJ2-7,CASSLGTNIYEQYF,TGCGCCAGCAGCTTGGGGACGAACATCTACGAGCAGTACTTC
TRBV4-2,.,.,TRBJ2-7,CASSPTGGSREQYF,TGTGCCAGCAGCCCAACTGGTGGATCTAGGGAGCAGTACTTC
TRBV19,.,.,TRBJ2-7,CASSTGIDGEQYF,TGTGCCAGTAGTACCGGAATAGATGGCGAGCAGTACTTC
TRBV29-1,.,.,TRBJ1-1,CSVEDRGNTEAFF,TGCAGCGTTGAAGATAGGGGGAACACTGAAGCTTTCTTT
TRBV5-5,.,.,TRBJ1-1,CASSITPPGQNTEAFF,TGTGCCAGCAGCATTACACCTCCGGGACAAAACACTGAAGCTTTCTTT
TRBV7-6,.,.,TRBJ1-6,CASSPGRGVYNSPLHF,TGTGCCAGCAGCCCCGGCCGGGGGGTTTATAATTCACCCCTCCACTTT
TRBV6-1,.,.,TRBJ1-3,CASSENLAGSGNTIYF,TGTGCCAGCAGTGAGAATTTGGCAGGCTCTGGAAACACCATATATTTT
TRBV5-6,.,.,TRBJ1-4,CASSLPGDGTNEKLFF,TGTGCCAGCAGCTTGCCCGGGGACGGCACTAATGAAAAACTGTTTTTT
TRBV27,.,.,TRBJ2-5,CASSRTLEGTQYF,TGTGCCAGCAGTCGGACACTCGAGGGGACCCAGTACTTC
TRBV6-6,.,.,TRBJ1-1,CASSPGGMRAEAFF,TGTGCCAGCAGCCCGGGGGGGATGAGGGCTGAAGCTTTCTTT
TRBV9,TRBD2,.,TRBJ2-1,CASTPWAGGYNEQFF,TGTGCCAGCACCCCTTGGGCGGGGGGGTACAATGAGCAGTTCTTC
TRBV5-5,.,.,TRBJ2-3,CASSLGLGGDTQYF,TGTGCCAGCAGCTTGGGTCTAGGGGGAGATACGCAGTATTTT
TRBV7-8,TRBD2,.,TRBJ2-7,CASSLVASGSWGEQYF,TGTGCCAGCAGCCTAGTGGCTAGCGGGAGTTGGGGCGAGCAGTACTTC
TRBV13,.,.,TRBJ1-2,CASSLGGRHGYTF,TGTGCCAGCAGCTTGGGGGGGCGCCATGGCTACACCTTC
TRBV19,.,.,TRBJ1-1,CASTQRGMTTEAFF,TGTGCCAGTACCCAAAGGGGTATGACCACTGAAGCTTTCTTT
TRBV28,.,.,TRBJ2-7,CASNGGPYEQYF,TGTGCCAGCAATGGGGGGCCCTACGAGCAGTACTTC
TRBV4-1,.,.,TRBJ1-1,CASSQVGEPPNTEAFF,TGCGCCAGCAGCCAAGTCGGGGAGCCACCGAACACTGAAGCTTTCTTT
TRBV28,TRBD1,.,TRBJ1-5,CASSPLRDRWNNQPQHF,TGTGCCAGCAGCCCACTCCGGGACAGGTGGAACAATCAGCCCCAGCATTTT
TRBV6-1,.,.,TRBJ1-2,CATDIANYGYTF,TGTGCCACAGACATAGCTAACTATGGCTACACCTTC
TRBV29-1,TRBD2,.,TRBJ2-5,CSVETSGTETQYF,TGCAGCGTTGAGACTAGCGGGACAGAGACCCAGTACTTC
TRBV5-1,TRBD1,.,TRBJ2-3,CASSPTGTGSRNTQYF,TGCGCCAGCAGCCCCACCGGGACAGGGAGCCGAAATACGCAGTATTTT
TRBV25-1,TRBD2,.,TRBJ2-5,CASRKPWGGQETQYF,TGTGCCAGCAGAAAACCCTGGGGGGGCCAAGAGACCCAGTACTTC
TRBV27,.,.,TRBJ2-3,CASSLRDLQDTQYF,TGTGCCAGCAGTTTACGGGACCTCCAAGATACGCAGTATTTT
TRBV18,TRBD1,.,TRBJ2-2,CASSPGQANTGELFF,TGTGCCAGCTCACCTGGACAGGCGAACACCGGGGAGCTGTTTTTT
TRBV28,TRBD1,few,TRBJ1-1,CASRRDRAYTEAFF,TGTGCCAGCAGGAGGGACAGGGCCTACACTGAAGCTTTCTTT
TRBV5-1,.,.,TRBJ1-6,CASSPGEYMIALHF,TGCGCCAGCAGCCCCGGTGAATATATGATCGCCCTCCACTTT
TRBV19,.,.,TRBJ1-5,CASSMGRTNQPQHF,TGTGCCAGTAGTATGGGACGGACCAATCAGCCCCAGCATTTT
TRBV7-9,.,.,TRBJ2-1,CASSRPGYNEQFF,TGTGCCAGCAGCCGACCTGGCTACAATGAGCAGTTCTTC
TRBV25-1,TRBD2,.,TRBJ2-7,CASSEYGGYEQYF,TGTGCCAGCAGTGAATACGGGGGGTACGAGCAGTACTTC
TRBV27,.,.,TRBJ1-1,CASSLAGRNTEAFF,TGTGCCAGCAGTTTGGCGGGCAGGAACACTGAAGCTTTCTTT
TRBV7-9,.,.,TRBJ1-1,CASIRTEDVVTEAFF,TGTGCCAGCATCCGGACGGAGGACGTTGTCACTGAAGCTTTCTTT
TRBV19,.,.,TRBJ1-1,CASSTTQAMSTEAFF,TGTGCCAGTAGTACCACACAGGCAATGAGCACTGAAGCTTTCTTT
TRBV6-1,.,.,TRBJ2-3,CASSESGGGGDTQYF,TGTGCCAGCAGTGAGTCCGGCGGGGGCGGAGATACGCAGTATTTT
TRBV5-6,TRBD2,.,TRBJ2-2,CASSQELAVGDGELFF,TGTGCCAGCAGCCAGGAACTAGCGGTGGGAGACGGGGAGCTGTTTTTT
TRBV7-9,TRBD1,few,TRBJ1-6,CASSWGEGASPLHF,TGTGCCAGCAGCTGGGGGGAGGGGGCTTCACCCCTCCACTTT
TRBV4-2,.,medium-sized,TRBJ2-2,CASSRFGGELFF,TGTGCCAGCAGCCGATTCGGCGGGGAGCTGTTTTTT